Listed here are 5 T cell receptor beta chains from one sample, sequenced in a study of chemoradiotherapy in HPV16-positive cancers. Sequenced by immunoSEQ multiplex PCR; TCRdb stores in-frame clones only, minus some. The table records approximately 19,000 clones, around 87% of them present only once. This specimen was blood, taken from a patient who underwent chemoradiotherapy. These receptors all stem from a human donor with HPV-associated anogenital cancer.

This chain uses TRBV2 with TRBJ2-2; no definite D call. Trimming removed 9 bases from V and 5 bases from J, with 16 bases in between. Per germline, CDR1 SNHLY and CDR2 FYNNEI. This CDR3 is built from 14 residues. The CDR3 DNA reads TGTGCCAGTTCGTTGGCGCAACGTACCGGGGAGCTGTTTTTT. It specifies CASSLAQRTGELFF. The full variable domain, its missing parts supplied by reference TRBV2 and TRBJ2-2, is EPEVTQTPSHQVTQMGQEVILRCVPISNHLYFYWYRQILGQKVEFLVSFYNNEISEKSEIFDDQFSVERPDGSNFTLKIRSTKLEDSAMYFCASSLAQRTGELFFGEGSRLTVL.

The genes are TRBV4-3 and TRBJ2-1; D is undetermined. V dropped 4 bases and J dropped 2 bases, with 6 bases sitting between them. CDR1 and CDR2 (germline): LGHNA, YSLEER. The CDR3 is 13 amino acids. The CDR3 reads CASSLTAYNEQFF. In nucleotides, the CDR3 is TGCGCCAGCAGCCTAACAGCCTACAATGAGCAGTTCTTC.

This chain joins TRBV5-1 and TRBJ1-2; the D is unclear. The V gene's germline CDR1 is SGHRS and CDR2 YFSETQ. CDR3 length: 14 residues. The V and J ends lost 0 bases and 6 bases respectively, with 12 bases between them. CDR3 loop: CASSLAREFDGYTF. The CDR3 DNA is TGCGCCAGCAGCTTGGCTAGGGAATTCGATGGCTACACCTTC.

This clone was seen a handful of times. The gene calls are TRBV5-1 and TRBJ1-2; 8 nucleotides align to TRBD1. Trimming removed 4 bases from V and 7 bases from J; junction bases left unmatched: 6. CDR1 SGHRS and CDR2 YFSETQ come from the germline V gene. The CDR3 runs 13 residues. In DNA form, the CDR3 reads TGCGCCAGCAGCCCGGCAGGGGGCCGTGGCTACACCTTC. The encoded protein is CASSPAGGRGYTF.

The CDR3 region is CASILRGGGNTIYF. The CDR3 DNA is TGTGCCAGCATCCTCAGGGGAGGAGGAAACACCATATATTTT. The genes are TRBV5-6 and TRBJ1-3; the D gene is possibly TRBD1 (6 bases). Germline V gene sequence: CDR1 SGHDT, CDR2 YYEEEE. V was pared by 6 bases and J by 4 bases, with 14 bases between. This CDR3 contains 14 residues.